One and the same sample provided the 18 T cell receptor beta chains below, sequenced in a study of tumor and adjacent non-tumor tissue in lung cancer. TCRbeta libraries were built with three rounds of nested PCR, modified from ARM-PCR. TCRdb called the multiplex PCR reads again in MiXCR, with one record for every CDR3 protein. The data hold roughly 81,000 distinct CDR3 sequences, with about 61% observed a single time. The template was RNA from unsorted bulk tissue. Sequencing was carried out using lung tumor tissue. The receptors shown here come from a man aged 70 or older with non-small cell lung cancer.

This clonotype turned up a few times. Here the CDR3 reads CASSLGGTGRETQYF. CDR3 nucleotides: TGCGCCAGCAGCTTGGGGGGAACAGGGCGAGAGACCCAGTACTTC. The chain uses TRBV5-1 and TRBJ2-5, with D perhaps TRBD1 (6 bases). This CDR3 is 15 amino acids long. Germline V gives CDR1 SGHRS, CDR2 YFSETQ. V was clipped by 0 bases and J by 4 bases, with 13 bases between them.

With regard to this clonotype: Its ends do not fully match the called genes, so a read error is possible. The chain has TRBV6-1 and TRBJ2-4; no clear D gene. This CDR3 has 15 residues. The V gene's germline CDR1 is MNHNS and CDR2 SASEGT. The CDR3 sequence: CPSSEAKGSKNIQYF. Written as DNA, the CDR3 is TGTCCCAGCAGTGAAGCAAAGGGATCCAAAAACATTCAGTACTTC.

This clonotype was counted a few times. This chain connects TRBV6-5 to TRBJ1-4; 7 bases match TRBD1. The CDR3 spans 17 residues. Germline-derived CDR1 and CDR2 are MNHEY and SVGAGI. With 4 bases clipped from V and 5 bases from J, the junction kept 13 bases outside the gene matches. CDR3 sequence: CASSCGAADRNNEKLFF. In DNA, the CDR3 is TGTGCCAGCAGTTGCGGTGCTGCGGACAGGAACAATGAAAAACTGTTTTTT.

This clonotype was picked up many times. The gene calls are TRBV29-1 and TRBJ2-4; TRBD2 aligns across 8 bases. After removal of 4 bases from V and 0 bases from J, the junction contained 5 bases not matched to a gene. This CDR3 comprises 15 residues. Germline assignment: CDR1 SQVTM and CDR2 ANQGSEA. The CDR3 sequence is CSVARAGGAKNIQYF. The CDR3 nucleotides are TGCAGCGTTGCGAGGGCGGGAGGAGCCAAAAACATTCAGTACTTC.

The CDR3 sequence: CISSTTNSHTDTQHF. DNA of the CDR3: TGTATCAGCAGCACGACCAATTCCCACACAGATACGCAGCATTTT. V is TRBV11-2 and J is TRBJ2-3, with unresolved D. The closer fit of TRBJ1-5 to the DNA end suggests the J call may be wrong. CDR3 length equals 15 residues. Germline V gene sequence: CDR1 SGHAT, CDR2 FQNNGV.

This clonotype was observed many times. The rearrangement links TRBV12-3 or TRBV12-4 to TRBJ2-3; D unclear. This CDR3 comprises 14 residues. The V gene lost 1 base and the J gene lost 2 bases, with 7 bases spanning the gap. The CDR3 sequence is CASSLGSDTDTQYF. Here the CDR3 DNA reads TGTGCCAGCAGTTTAGGCAGCGACACAGATACGCAGTATTTT.

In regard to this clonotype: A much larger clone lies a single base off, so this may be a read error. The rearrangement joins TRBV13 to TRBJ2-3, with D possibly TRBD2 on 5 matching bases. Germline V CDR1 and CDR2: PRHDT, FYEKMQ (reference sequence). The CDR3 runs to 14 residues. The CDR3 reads CANSTGRATDTQYF. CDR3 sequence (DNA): TGTGCCAACAGCACGGGGAGAGCGACAGATACGCAGTATTTT.

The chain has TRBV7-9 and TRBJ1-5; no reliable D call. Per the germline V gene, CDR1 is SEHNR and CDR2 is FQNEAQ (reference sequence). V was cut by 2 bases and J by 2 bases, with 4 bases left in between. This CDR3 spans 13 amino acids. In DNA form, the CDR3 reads TGTGCCAGCAGCTTACAGGGCAATCAGCCCCAGCATTTT. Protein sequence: CASSLQGNQPQHF.

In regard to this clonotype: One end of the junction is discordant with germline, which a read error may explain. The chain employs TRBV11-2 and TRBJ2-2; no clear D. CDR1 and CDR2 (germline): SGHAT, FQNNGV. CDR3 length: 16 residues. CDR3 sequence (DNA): TGTGCCAGCAGCTTATTCGTGGGCACGAACACCTGGGAGCTGTTTTTT. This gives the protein CASSLFVGTNTWELFF.

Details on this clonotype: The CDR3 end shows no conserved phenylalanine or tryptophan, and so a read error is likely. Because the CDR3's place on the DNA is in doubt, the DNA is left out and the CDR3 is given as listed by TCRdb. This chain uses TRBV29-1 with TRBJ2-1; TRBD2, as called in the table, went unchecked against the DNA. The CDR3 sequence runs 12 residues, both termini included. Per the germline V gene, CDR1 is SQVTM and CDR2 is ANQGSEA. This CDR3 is CSVASTERDELL.

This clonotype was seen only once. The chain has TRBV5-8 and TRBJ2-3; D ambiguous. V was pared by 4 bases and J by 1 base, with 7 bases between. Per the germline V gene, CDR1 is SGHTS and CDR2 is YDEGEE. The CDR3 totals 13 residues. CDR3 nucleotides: TGTGCCAGCAGCATTGGGGGCACAGATACGCAGTATTTT. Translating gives CASSIGGTDTQYF.

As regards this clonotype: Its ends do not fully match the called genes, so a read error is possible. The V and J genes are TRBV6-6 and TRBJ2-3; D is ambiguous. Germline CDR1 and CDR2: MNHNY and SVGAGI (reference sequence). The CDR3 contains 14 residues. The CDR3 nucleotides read TGTGCCAGCAGACCCGGGCCGTCGGTGGATACGCGGTATTTT. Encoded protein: CASRPGPSVDTRYF.

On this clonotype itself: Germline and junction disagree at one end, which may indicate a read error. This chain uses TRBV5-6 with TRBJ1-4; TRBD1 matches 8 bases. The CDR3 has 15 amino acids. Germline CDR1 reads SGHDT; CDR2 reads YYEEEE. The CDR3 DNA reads TGTGCCAACAGCCCGATCCGACAGGGGACAGAAAAACTGTTTTTT. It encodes CANSPIRQGTEKLFF. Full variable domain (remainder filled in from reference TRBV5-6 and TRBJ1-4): DAGVTQSPTHLIKTRGQQVTLRCSPKSGHDTVSWYQQALGQGPQFIFQYYEEEERQRGNFPDRFSGHQFPNYSSELNVNALLLGDSALYLCANSPIRQGTEKLFFGSGTQLSVL.

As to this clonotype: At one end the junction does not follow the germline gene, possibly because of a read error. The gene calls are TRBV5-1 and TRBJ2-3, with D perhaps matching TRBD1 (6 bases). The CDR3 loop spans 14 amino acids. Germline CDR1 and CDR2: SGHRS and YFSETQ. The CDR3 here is CASSRHRATNTQYF. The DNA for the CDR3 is TGCGCCAGCAGTCGTCACAGGGCCACAAATACGCAGTATTTT. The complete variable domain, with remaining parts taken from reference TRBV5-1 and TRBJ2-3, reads KAGVTQTPRYLIKTRGQQVTLSCSPISGHRSVSWYQQTPGQGLQFLFEYFSETQRNKGNFPGRFSGRQFSNSRSEMNVSTLELGDSALYLCASSRHRATNTQYFGPGTRLTVL.

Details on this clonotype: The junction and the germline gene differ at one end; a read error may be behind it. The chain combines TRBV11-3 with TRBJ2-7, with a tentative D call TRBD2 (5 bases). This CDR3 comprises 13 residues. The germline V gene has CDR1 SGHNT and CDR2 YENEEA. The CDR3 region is CASSLEALGEHYF. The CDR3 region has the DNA TGTGCCAGTAGCTTAGAGGCCTTGGGAGAGCATTACTTC.

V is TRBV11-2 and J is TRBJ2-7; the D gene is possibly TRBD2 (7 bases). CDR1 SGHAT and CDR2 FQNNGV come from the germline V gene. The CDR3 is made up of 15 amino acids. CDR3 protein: CTSSLERGGRYEQYF. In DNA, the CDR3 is TGTACTAGCAGCTTAGAAAGGGGGGGGCGCTACGAGCAGTACTTC.

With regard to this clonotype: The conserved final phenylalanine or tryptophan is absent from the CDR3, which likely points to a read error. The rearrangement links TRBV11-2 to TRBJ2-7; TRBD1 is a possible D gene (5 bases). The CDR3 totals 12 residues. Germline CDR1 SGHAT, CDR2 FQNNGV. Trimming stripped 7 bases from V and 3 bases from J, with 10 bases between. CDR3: CASIPTGYEQYL. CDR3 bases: TGTGCCAGCATCCCCACAGGCTACGAGCAGTACTTA.

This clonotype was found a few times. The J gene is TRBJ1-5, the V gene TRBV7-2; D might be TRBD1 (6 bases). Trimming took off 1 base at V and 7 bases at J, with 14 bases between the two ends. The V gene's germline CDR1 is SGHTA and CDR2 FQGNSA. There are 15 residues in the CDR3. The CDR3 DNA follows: TGTGCCAGCAGCTTAGGTCCCAGGGGAACACAGCCCCAGCATTTT. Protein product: CASSLGPRGTQPQHF. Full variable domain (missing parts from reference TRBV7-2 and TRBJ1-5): GAGVSQSPSNKVTEKGKDVELRCDPISGHTALYWYRQSLGQGLEFLIYFQGNSAPDKSGLPSDRFSAERTGGSVSTLTIQRTQQEDSAVYLCASSLGPRGTQPQHFGDGTRLSIL.